This TCR beta chain comes out of a study of blood T cell repertoires in COVID-19. On the study more broadly: Nucleic acid was either cDNA or gDNA, and it came from T cells, B-cell-depleted T cells, or PBMCs.

CDR3 size: 18 residues. V lost 1 base to trimming and J lost 10 bases; unmatched junction nucleotides: 15. Looked up from germline, CDR1 is MGHRA and CDR2 is YSYEKL. As handled by the study authors: Quantification of nucleated cells was approximated via reference gene primer amplification. Assay: immunoSEQ multiplex PCR; the TCRdb copy retains only in-frame clones and omits some. D and trimming come from the DNA, and the V and J calls and clone size come from that table. The sample yields about 36,000 clones, roughly 75% seen once. The sequence was collected from a man aged 65 to 79 with acute or convalescent COVID-19. This chain uses TRBV4-1 with TRBJ1-6; 8 bases match TRBD1. The source material was peripheral blood. CDR3 bases: TGCGCCAGCAGCCAAGGGCAGACAGGGGCTTTCTCTTACTCACCCCTCCACTTT. Translation: CASSQGQTGAFSYSPLHF.